These 10 T cell receptor beta chains were sequenced from one sample in a study of beta chain features in type 1 diabetes. Isolated RNA was reverse transcribed in full, so expressed TCRB transcripts were sequenced. TCRdb's table, derived via immunoSEQ multiplex PCR, lists solely in-frame clones and lacks some. The sample carries fewer than 900,000 clones, 17% recorded once. Sequenced: naive CD4+ T cells from blood. The receptors come from a woman between 18 and 29 years old in good health.

The chain uses TRBV6-5 and TRBJ2-4; 8 nucleotides line up with TRBD2. This CDR3 has 14 residues. Trimming took 6 bases from V and 5 from J; bases not matched to a gene: 6. Germline V gives CDR1 MNHEY, CDR2 SVGAGI. CDR3 sequence reads: CASSPGGNQNIQYF. In nucleotides, the CDR3 is TGTGCCAGCAGCCCGGGGGGGAATCAAAACATTCAGTACTTC.

The V and J genes are TRBV7-9 and TRBJ1-4; no clear D gene. In germline, CDR1 is SEHNR, CDR2 FQNEAQ (reference sequence). This CDR3 is built from 17 residues. Trimming cost V 5 bases and J 2 bases, with 18 bases left between them. The CDR3 region has the DNA TGTGCCAGCAGCCCCCCCTTTGGACCGGGGACTAATGAAAAACTGTTTTTT. This codes for CASSPPFGPGTNEKLFF.

The J gene is TRBJ2-3, the V gene TRBV5-4; 10 bases fit TRBD2. Trimming at V came to 4 bases and at J to 1 base, leaving 9 bases not matched to a gene. Germline V gene lookup returns CDR1 SGHNT and CDR2 YYREEE (reference sequence). The CDR3 sequence is 17 residues long. The chain's CDR3 is CASSPAGLAGGTDTQYF. CDR3 DNA sequence: TGTGCCAGCAGCCCCGCCGGGCTAGCGGGAGGCACAGATACGCAGTATTTT. Together with reference TRBV5-4 and TRBJ2-3, the CDR3 gives the full variable domain: ETGVTQSPTHLIKTRGQQVTLRCSSQSGHNTVSWYQQALGQGPQFIFQYYREEENGRGNFPPRFSGLQFPNYSSELNVNALELDDSALYLCASSPAGLAGGTDTQYFGPGTRLTVL.

As concerns this clone: One junction end does not reproduce the germline sequence, and a read error may be involved. This specimen includes other DNA sequences encoding the same CDR3. CDR3 bases: TGTGCCAGCAGGAAACAGGAGCTGAACACTGAAGCCTTCTTT. This gives the protein CASRKQELNTEAFF. The chain uses TRBV6-6 and TRBJ1-1; D may be TRBD1 (5 bases). The germline V gene has CDR1 MNHNY and CDR2 SVGAGI (reference sequence). This CDR3 comprises 14 residues.

The rearrangement uses TRBV6-4 and TRBJ2-3; perhaps TRBD1 as D (6 bases). V was clipped by 6 bases and J by 3 bases, with 25 bases between them. The length of the CDR3 is 18 residues. The V gene's germline CDR1 is MRHNA and CDR2 SNTAGT. CDR3 DNA sequence: TGTGCCAGCAGCGGCCTCCCCCTCTTCACAGGGAGTACAGATACGCAGTATTTT. Protein sequence: CASSGLPLFTGSTDTQYF.

Worth noting for this clone: Mismatch with germline at one junction end may stem from a read error. The CDR3 nucleotides read TGTGCCAGCAGCTTAGGAGGAGCTAGCGGGACCTATACGATGGTCTTC. Translated: CASSLGGASGTYTMVF. The chain combines TRBV7-2 with TRBJ2-1; 9 bases map to TRBD2. Germline CDR1 and CDR2: SGHTA and FQGNSA. The CDR3 has 16 amino acids. Combining the CDR3 with reference TRBV7-2 and TRBJ2-1 gives the whole variable domain GAGVSQSPSNKVTEKGKDVELRCDPISGHTALYWYRQSLGQGLEFLIYFQGNSAPDKSGLPSDRFSAERTGGSVSTLTIQRTQQEDSAVYLCASSLGGASGTYTMVFGPGTRLTVL.

This sequence joins TRBV7-6 and TRBJ2-1, with 8 bases fitting TRBD1. The V segment lost 1 base and the J segment 6 bases; nucleotides outside the gene matches: 5. From germline, CDR1 is SGHVS and CDR2 FNYEAQ. CDR3 length equals 15 residues. The CDR3 DNA follows: TGTGCCAGCAGCTTAGTGGACAGGGTAGGCAATGAGCAGTTCTTC. This gives the protein CASSLVDRVGNEQFF.

The gene calls are TRBV11-2 and TRBJ2-1, with D perhaps matching TRBD2 (6 bases). Trimming left V 0 bases short and J 8 bases short, with 20 bases between. Germline-derived CDR1 and CDR2 are SGHAT and FQNNGV. This CDR3 is 17 amino acids long. The CDR3 region is CASSLDNLTRGIDEQFF. The CDR3 DNA is TGTGCCAGCAGCTTAGACAATCTGACTAGGGGAATCGATGAGCAGTTCTTC.

The chain is built from TRBV7-2 and TRBJ2-7; possibly TRBD1 or TRBD2 for D (5 bases each). This CDR3 region has 15 residues. CDR1 is SGHTA and CDR2 is FQGNSA in the germline V gene. V lost 5 bases to trimming and J lost 1 base, with 15 bases between them. For the CDR3, the DNA is TGTGCCAGCAGCCTGGGGGAGTTGCTGTCCTACGAGCAGTACTTC. As protein: CASSLGELLSYEQYF.

The chain uses TRBV4-3 and TRBJ1-2; TRBD1 aligns across 11 bases. The V gene's germline CDR1 is LGHNA and CDR2 YSLEER. J gave up 4 bases and V 3 bases, and 16 bases lay outside the gene matches. This CDR3 region has 19 residues. The CDR3 loop reads CASSHTYRSDRGRIYGYTF. The DNA for the CDR3 is TGCGCCAGCAGCCATACGTACCGATCGGACAGGGGGCGCATCTATGGCTACACCTTC.